This T cell receptor (beta chain) was recovered during a study of T cell responses to AZD1222 COVID-19 vaccine (dated by TCRdb to the early 2020s). With respect to the entire study: AZD1222 recipients whose second dose came at about 4 weeks and those whose second dose came at about 12 weeks were combined into one group, since spike-specific TCR depth and breadth did not differ between the two schedules. Trial participants were enrolled into age subgroups of 18-55, 56-69 and 70-plus years, which contained around 150, 28 and 57 TCR-sequenced participants, respectively. A total of 233 trial participants underwent TCR sequencing, of whom 207 had received two doses of AZD1222 and roughly 26 had received two doses of the MenACWY control vaccine.

The sample's time point label is to be understood as: baseline before first vaccination. Samples from vaccinated people were obtained from the UK trials COV001 and COV002, which included a single-blind randomized controlled phase 2/3 trial of AZD1222 (ChAdOx1 nCoV-19) in healthy adults. Trial participant PBMC samples were collected at day 0 and day 28 after the second dose for TCRbeta chain sequencing. A remark on this clone: The specificity of this receptor is unknown. No much larger clone is present one base from it, and per-base qualities are unavailable.

Trimming removed 3 bases from V and 0 bases from J, leaving 12 bases between the germline ends. Including the terminal cysteine and phenylalanine, the CDR3 comprises 16 residues. CDR3 DNA only is kept here, 48 bases in frame from base 1. The germline V gene yields MNHEY for CDR1 and SVGEGT for CDR2. The CDR3 regions of human TCRbeta chains were analyzed by immunosequencing. Regarding the original processing steps: TCRs in the repertoires were compared against a reference library of SARS-CoV-2-specific TCRs that had been generated with the MIRA antigen-specificity platform. Breadth was defined as the fraction of unique TCRs that were SARS-CoV-2-associated. Depth was defined as the fraction of total T cells that were SARS-CoV-2-associated. Using the MIRA data, each spike-specific TCR was mapped to the spike region that the TCR reacts to and placed in a CD4 or CD8 class. Log10-transformed breadth and depth values were compared by one-way ANOVA with Sidak's multiple comparisons tests. TCRdb stores this immuneACCESS table with in-frame sequences only. Part of the clones is absent; in the studies checked, under half of the shortfall reflects unresolved V genes, and no reason is known for the rest. That table gives V, J and clone size, and the DNA gave D and trimming. The sample table records some 89,000 clones; roughly 90% of these occur just once. The ten most abundant clones make up 2.2% of the sample.

Points the paper makes about the study in general: Nearly half of unique spike-specific TCRs reportedly recognized epitopes outside regions mutated in the B.1.351 and B.1.1.7 variants. Participants were mostly white British, with more females than males. The authors suggested clonal diversity may have been underestimated. Because no day 14 peak-response samples were available, the repertoires could be characterized only after the peak T cell response. CD4 TCRs associated with the vaccine covered the entire spike protein, and the dominant responses were in regions 160-218 and 743-854. In the small 56-69-year group, the increase in depth fell short of significance, most likely because of low power. Only 5 to 7 AZD1222 recipients were SARS-CoV-2 seropositive at baseline, limiting conclusions about previously exposed vaccinees. A significant rise in spike-specific TCR breadth and depth was observed after two AZD1222 doses relative to day 0 and relative to MenACWY recipients.

The TCR was taken from an adult in good health. The V and J genes are TRBV6-2 or TRBV6-3 and TRBJ1-3, with the D segment identity uncertain. The sample here was peripheral blood, taken on day 0 of AZD1222 vaccination. The DNA reads as follows: TGTGCCAGCAGTTATCCCGACGCCCGCTCTGGAAACACCATATATTTT. Translated, this gives CASSYPDARSGNTIYF.